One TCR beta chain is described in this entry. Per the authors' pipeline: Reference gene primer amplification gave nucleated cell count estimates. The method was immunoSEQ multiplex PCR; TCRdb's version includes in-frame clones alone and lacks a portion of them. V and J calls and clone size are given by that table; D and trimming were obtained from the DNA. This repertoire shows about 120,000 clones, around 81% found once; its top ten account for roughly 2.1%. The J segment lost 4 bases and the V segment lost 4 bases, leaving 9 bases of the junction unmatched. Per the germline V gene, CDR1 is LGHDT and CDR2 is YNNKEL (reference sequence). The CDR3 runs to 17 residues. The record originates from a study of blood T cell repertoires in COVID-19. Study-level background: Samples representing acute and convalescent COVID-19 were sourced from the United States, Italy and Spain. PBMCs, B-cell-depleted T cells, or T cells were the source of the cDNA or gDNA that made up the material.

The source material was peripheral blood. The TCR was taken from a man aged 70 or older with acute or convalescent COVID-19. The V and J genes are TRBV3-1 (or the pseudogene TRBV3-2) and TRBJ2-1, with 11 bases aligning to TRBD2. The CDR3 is CASSRSPSGGRYNEQFF. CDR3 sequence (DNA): TGTGCCAGCAGCCGAAGCCCTAGCGGGGGGAGGTACAATGAGCAGTTCTTC.